The text below deals with one T cell receptor (beta chain). Germline V gene data show CDR1 as LNHDA and CDR2 as SQIVND (reference sequence). This CDR3 has 15 amino acids. V lost 8 bases to trimming and J lost 4 bases; unmatched junction nucleotides: 8. This record belongs to a study of blood T cell repertoires in COVID-19. Study details: The samples span acute and convalescent COVID-19 from the United States, Italy and Spain.

The data were produced by immunoSEQ multiplex PCR, yet TCRdb's version contains in-frame clones alone and is incomplete. The table lists some 200,000 clones, about 90% of them singletons. Sequencing was done on a sample of peripheral blood. The V and J genes are TRBV19 and TRBJ2-2; 9 bases agree with TRBD1. The sequence was collected from a man aged 40-50 years with active or convalescent COVID-19. The CDR3 nucleotides are TGTGCCAGTTCCTGGGACAGGGTGATCACCGGGGAGCTGTTTTTT. Translated, it gives CASSWDRVITGELFF.